One and the same sample provided the 19 T cell receptor beta chains below, sequenced in a study of cytomegalovirus exposure and HLA in healthy donors. PCR was performed using 60 Vbeta and 13 Jbeta primers. Assay used: immunoSEQ multiplex PCR; TCRdb lists only in-frame clones, some missing. The data hold roughly 190,000 clones, with roughly 77% observed a single time. Sequenced input: PBMCs. The receptors come from a man aged 25-45 years in good health and CMV-seropositive.

The chain carries TRBV11-2 and TRBJ2-7; 8 bases map to TRBD2. V shed 2 bases and J 0 bases; nucleotides not matched to a gene: 6. CDR1 SGHAT and CDR2 FQNNGV come from the germline V gene. The CDR3 has 16 amino acids. The chain's CDR3 is CASSLMAGGASYEQYF. The CDR3 bases are TGTGCCAGCAGCTTAATGGCGGGAGGTGCCTCCTACGAGCAGTACTTC.

This clone appeared a few times. V and J are TRBV19 and TRBJ2-7; 8 nucleotides agree with TRBD1. CDR3 size: 14 residues. Germline V gene lookup returns CDR1 LNHDA and CDR2 SQIVND (reference sequence). J was trimmed by 2 bases and V by 5 bases; bases with no gene match: 5. The CDR3 region is CASSAGQGTYEQYF. The DNA of the CDR3 is TGTGCCAGTAGTGCCGGACAGGGAACCTACGAGCAGTACTTC. The full variable domain, its missing parts supplied by reference TRBV19 and TRBJ2-7, is DGGITQSPKYLFRKEGQNVTLSCEQNLNHDAMYWYRQDPGQGLRLIYYSQIVNDFQKGDIAEGYSVSREKKESFPLTVTSAQKNPTAFYLCASSAGQGTYEQYFGPGTRLTVT.

The rearrangement uses TRBV10-3 and TRBJ1-2; D possibly corresponds to TRBD1 (5 bases). The CDR3 length is 15 residues. Trimming took off 6 bases at V and 3 bases at J, with 17 bases between the two ends. Germline V gives CDR1 ENHRY, CDR2 SYGVKD. The CDR3, as DNA: TGTGCCATCAGCTCCACGGCAGGGTCGGACTATGGCTACACCTTC. Translation gives CAISSTAGSDYGYTF.

The chain links TRBV19 to TRBJ1-1; a possible D gene is TRBD1 (6 bases). The germline CDR1 and CDR2 sequences are LNHDA and SQIVND (reference sequence). V was pared by 5 bases and J by 0 bases, with 13 bases between. This CDR3 is 15 amino acids long. The CDR3 DNA sequence: TGTGCCAGTAGTGAGGGACCAGGGGTGAACACTGAAGCTTTCTTT. Translated, it gives CASSEGPGVNTEAFF.

CDR3 DNA sequence: TGTGCCAGCAGTTTATGGACAGCACTTAACACCGGGGAGCTGTTTTTT. It codes for CASSLWTALNTGELFF. The V gene is TRBV7-6, the J gene TRBJ2-2, with TRBD1 as a possible D gene (6 bases). Trimming took 6 bases from V and 2 from J, leaving 16 bases between them. Germline CDR1 reads SGHVS; CDR2 reads FNYEAQ. The CDR3 runs 16 residues. The full variable domain, rest sourced from reference TRBV7-6 and TRBJ2-2, is GAGVSQSPRYKVTKRGQDVALRCDPISGHVSLYWYRQALGQGPEFLTYFNYEAQQDKSGLPNDRFSAERPEGSISTLTIQRTEQRDSAMYRCASSLWTALNTGELFFGEGSRLTVL.

CDR3 DNA sequence: TGTGCCAGTATGGGTCGGGAGTACAATCAGCCCCAGCATTTT. It translates to CASMGREYNQPQHF. The V and J genes are TRBV19 and TRBJ1-5; D gene ambiguous. Trimming stripped 7 bases from V and 3 bases from J, with 13 bases between. Germline values: CDR1 LNHDA, CDR2 SQIVND (reference sequence). This CDR3 is built from 14 residues.

The chain carries TRBV6-5 and TRBJ2-4, with 9 bases that match TRBD1. This CDR3 is built from 16 residues. Germline CDR1 reads MNHEY; CDR2 reads SVGAGI. The trim removed 4 bases at V and 0 bases at J, leaving 4 bases unmatched. CDR3 nucleotides: TGTGCCAGCAGTTCGGGACAGGGCATAGCCAAAAACATTCAGTACTTC. Amino acids: CASSSGQGIAKNIQYF.

This clone was detected a few times. The chain is built from TRBV7-2 and TRBJ1-5, with D possibly being TRBD1 (5 bases). The germline CDR1 and CDR2 sequences are SGHTA and FQGNSA. This CDR3 comprises 13 residues. Trimming took off 3 bases at V and 7 bases at J, with 10 bases between the two ends. Written as DNA, the CDR3 is TGTGCCAGCAGCTTGGGGGGGTTCCAGCCCCAGCATTTT. Translated: CASSLGGFQPQHF.

This chain links TRBV6-6 with TRBJ2-2; maybe TRBD1 (6 bases). The V end was cut by 6 bases, the J end by 0 bases, with 11 bases between. The germline gives CDR1 MNHNY, CDR2 SVGAGI (reference sequence). The CDR3 contains 15 residues. CDR3 residues: CASSPGTPNTGELFF. In DNA form, the CDR3 reads TGTGCCAGCAGCCCCGGGACACCGAACACCGGGGAGCTGTTTTTT.

The V and J genes are TRBV19 and TRBJ1-2, with D perhaps matching TRBD1 (5 bases). Trimming removed 5 bases at V and 4 bases at J, with 11 bases between. The germline V gene has CDR1 LNHDA and CDR2 SQIVND (reference sequence). This CDR3 is 13 amino acids long. The CDR3 nucleotides are TGTGCCAGTAGTGTGGACACCCTCTATGGCTACACCTTC. Translated: CASSVDTLYGYTF.

The chain employs TRBV11-2 and TRBJ1-2; D remains unclear. Trimming shortened V by 0 bases and J by 13 bases, and 6 bases separated the two germline ends. Germline values: CDR1 SGHAT, CDR2 FQNNGV. The length of the CDR3 is 10 residues. The CDR3 loop reads CASSLEQVTF. CDR3 DNA: TGTGCCAGCAGCTTAGAGCAGGTCACCTTC. The variable domain in full, with the rest retrieved from reference TRBV11-2 and TRBJ1-2, is EAGVAQSPRYKIIEKRQSVAFWCNPISGHATLYWYQQILGQGPKLLIQFQNNGVVDDSQLPKDRFSAERLKGVDSTLKIQPAKLEDSAVYLCASSLEQVTFGSGTRLTVV.

The V call is TRBV7-2, the J call TRBJ1-6; a weak D match, TRBD1 (6 bases). Trimming pared 5 bases from V and 10 bases from J, leaving 12 bases between. CDR3 length equals 13 residues. CDR1 and CDR2 from the germline V gene are SGHTA and FQGNSA. CDR3 sequence: CASSPRTVSPLHF. The DNA for the CDR3 is TGTGCCAGCAGCCCAAGGACAGTCTCACCCCTCCACTTT.

This chain uses TRBV5-4 with TRBJ2-5; 10 bases are shared with TRBD1. Matching the DNA end better, TRBJ2-7 makes the J call doubtful. Germline V CDR1 and CDR2: SGHNT, YYREEE (reference sequence). This CDR3 is 15 amino acids long. For the CDR3, the DNA is TGTGCCAGCTCGCCCCGACAGGGGGCAAACTACGAGCAGTACTTC. Its protein product is CASSPRQGANYEQYF.

The chain recombines TRBV7-6 with TRBJ2-5, with 7 bases aligning to TRBD1. V gave up 5 bases and J gave up 5 bases; unmatched junction bases: 8. This CDR3 region has 14 residues. CDR1 SGHVS and CDR2 FNYEAQ come from the germline V gene. CDR3 nucleotide sequence: TGTGCCAGCAGCCAAACGACAGGGCGGGAGACCCAGTACTTC. Amino acids: CASSQTTGRETQYF.

The gene calls are TRBV6-1 and TRBJ1-1, with D unclear. The V end lost 6 bases, the J end lost 10 bases, and 18 bases lay between the germline ends. This CDR3 region has 13 residues. Germline CDR1 MNHNS, CDR2 SASEGT. The CDR3 sequence: CASSSRTGVRAFF. The CDR3 region has the DNA TGTGCCAGCAGCTCTAGGACGGGAGTGAGAGCTTTCTTT.

The chain has TRBV5-1 and TRBJ1-3, with no clear D. Looked up from germline, CDR1 is SGHRS and CDR2 is YFSETQ. The CDR3 length is 14 residues. V gave up 0 bases and J gave up 3 bases, with 7 bases separating them. CDR3 region: CASSLDPSGNTIYF. The CDR3 DNA reads as TGCGCCAGCAGCTTGGATCCCAGTGGAAACACCATATATTTT.

V and J are TRBV7-3 and TRBJ2-1; 11 bases agree with TRBD2. With 2 bases clipped from V and 7 bases from J, the junction kept 4 bases outside the gene matches. The germline V gene has CDR1 SGHTA and CDR2 FQGTGA. The CDR3 totals 15 residues. The CDR3, as DNA: TGTGCCAGCAGCTTAGGGACTAGCGGCTTGAATGAGCAGTTCTTC. This gives the protein CASSLGTSGLNEQFF.

This clone occurred once. The chain recombines TRBV5-5 with TRBJ2-5, with D possibly TRBD2 on 5 matching bases. CDR3 length: 13 amino acids. Germline-derived CDR1 and CDR2 are SGHKS and YYEKEE (reference sequence). Trimming left V 3 bases short and J 3 bases short, with 9 bases between. The CDR3 DNA is TGTGCCAGCAGCTCGGGGAGCGAAGAGACCCAGTACTTC. This translates into CASSSGSEETQYF.

As concerns this clone: The junction and the germline gene differ at one end; a read error may be behind it. V is TRBV7-9 and J is TRBJ2-7; D remains unclear. This CDR3 has 12 residues. The germline gives CDR1 SEHNR, CDR2 FQNEAQ (reference sequence). CDR3 amino acids: CSSSSDIGEQYF. DNA of the CDR3: TGTTCCAGCAGCTCCGACATCGGCGAGCAGTACTTC.